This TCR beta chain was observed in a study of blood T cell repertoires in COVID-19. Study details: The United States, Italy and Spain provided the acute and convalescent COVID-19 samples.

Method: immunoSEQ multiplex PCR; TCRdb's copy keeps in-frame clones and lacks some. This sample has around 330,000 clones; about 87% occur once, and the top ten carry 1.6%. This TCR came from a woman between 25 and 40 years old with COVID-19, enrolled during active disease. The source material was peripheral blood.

CDR3 sequence: CASGDRVVGNQPQHF. CDR3 coding DNA: TGTGCCAGCGGGGACAGGGTCGTGGGCAATCAGCCCCAGCATTTT. This chain joins TRBV28 and TRBJ1-5; 9 bases are a match to TRBD1. J was trimmed by 2 bases and V by 8 bases; bases with no gene match: 7. This CDR3 region has 15 residues. The germline V gene encodes CDR1 MDHEN and CDR2 SYDVKM. Full variable domain (remainder filled in from reference TRBV28 and TRBJ1-5): DVKVTQSSRYLVKRTGEKVFLECVQDMDHENMFWYRQDPGLGLRLIYFSYDVKMKEKGDIPEGYSVSREKKERFSLILESASTNQTSMYLCASGDRVVGNQPQHFGDGTRLSIL.